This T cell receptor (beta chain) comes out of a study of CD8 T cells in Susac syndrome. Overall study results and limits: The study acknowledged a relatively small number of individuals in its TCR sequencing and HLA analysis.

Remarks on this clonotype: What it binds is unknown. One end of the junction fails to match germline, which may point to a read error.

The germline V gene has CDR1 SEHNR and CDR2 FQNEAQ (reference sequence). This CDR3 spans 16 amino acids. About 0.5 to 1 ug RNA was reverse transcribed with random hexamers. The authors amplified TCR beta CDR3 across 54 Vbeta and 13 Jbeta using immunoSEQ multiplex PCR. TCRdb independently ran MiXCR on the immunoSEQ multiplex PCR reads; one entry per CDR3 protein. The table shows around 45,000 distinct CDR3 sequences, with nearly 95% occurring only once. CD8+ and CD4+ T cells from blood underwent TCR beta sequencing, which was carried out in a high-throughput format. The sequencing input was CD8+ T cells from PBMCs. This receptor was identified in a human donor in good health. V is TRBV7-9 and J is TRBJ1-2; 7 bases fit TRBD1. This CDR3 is CASSSGTGTVNYGYTF. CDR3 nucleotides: TGCGCCAGCAGCTCTGGAACCGGGACAGTTAACTATGGCTACACCTTC.